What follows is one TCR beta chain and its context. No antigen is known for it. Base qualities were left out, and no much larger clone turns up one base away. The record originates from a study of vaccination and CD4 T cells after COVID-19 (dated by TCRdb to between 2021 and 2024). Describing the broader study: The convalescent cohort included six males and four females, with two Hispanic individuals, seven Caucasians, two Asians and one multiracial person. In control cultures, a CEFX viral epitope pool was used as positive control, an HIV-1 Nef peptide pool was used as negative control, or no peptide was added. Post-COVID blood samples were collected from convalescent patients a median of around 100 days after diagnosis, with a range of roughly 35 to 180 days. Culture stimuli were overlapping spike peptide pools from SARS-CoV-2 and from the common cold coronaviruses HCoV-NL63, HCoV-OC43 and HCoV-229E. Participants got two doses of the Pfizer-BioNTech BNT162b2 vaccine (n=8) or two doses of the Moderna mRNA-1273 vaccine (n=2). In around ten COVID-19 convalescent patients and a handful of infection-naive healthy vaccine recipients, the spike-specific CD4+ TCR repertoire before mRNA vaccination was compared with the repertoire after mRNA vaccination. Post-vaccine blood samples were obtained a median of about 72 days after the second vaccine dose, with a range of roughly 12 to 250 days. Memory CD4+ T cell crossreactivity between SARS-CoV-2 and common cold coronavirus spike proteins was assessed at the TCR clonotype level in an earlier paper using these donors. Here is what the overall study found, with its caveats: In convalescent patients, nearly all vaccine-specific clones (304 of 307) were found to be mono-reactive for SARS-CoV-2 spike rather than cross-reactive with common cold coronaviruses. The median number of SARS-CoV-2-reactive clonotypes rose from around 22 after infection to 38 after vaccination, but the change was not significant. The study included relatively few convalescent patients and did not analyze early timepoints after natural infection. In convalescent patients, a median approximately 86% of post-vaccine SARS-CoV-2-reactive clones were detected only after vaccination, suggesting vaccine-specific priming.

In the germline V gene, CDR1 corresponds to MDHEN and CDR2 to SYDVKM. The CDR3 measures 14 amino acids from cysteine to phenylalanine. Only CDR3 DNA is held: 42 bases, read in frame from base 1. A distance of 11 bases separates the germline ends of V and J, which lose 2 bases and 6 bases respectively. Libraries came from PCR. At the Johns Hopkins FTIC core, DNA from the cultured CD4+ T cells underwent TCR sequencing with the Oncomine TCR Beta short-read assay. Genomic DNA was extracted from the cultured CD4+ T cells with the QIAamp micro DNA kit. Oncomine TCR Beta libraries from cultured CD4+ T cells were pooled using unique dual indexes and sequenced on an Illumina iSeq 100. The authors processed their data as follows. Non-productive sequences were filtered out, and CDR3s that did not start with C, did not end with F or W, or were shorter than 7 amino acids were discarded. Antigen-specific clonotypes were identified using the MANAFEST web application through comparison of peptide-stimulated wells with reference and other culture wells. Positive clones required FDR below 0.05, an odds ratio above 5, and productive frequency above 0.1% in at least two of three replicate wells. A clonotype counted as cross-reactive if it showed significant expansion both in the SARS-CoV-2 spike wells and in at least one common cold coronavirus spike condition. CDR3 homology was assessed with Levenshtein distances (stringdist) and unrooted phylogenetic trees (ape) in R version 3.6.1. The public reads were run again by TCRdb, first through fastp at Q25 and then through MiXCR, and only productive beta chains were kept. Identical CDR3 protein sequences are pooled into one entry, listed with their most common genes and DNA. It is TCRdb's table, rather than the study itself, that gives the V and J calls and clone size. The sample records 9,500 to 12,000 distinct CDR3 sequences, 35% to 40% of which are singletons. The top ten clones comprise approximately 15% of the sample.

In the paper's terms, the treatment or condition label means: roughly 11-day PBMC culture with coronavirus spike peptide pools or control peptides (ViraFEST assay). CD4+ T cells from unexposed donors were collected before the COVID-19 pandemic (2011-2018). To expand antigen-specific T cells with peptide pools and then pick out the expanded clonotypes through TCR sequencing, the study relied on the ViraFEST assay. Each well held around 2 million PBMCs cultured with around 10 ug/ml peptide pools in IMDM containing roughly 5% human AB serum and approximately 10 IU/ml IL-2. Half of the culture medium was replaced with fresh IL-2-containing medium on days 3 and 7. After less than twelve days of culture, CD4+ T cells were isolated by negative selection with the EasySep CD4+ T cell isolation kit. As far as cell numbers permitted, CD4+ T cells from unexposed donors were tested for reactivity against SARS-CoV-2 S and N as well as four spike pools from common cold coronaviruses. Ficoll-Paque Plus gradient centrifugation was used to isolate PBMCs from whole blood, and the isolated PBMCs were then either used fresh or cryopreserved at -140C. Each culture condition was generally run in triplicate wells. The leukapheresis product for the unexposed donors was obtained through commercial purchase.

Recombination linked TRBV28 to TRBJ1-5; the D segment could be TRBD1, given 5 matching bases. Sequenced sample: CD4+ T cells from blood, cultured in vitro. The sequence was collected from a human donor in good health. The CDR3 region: CASSLQGMSQPQHF. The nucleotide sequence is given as TGTGCCAGCAGTTTACAGGGAATGAGTCAGCCCCAGCATTTT.